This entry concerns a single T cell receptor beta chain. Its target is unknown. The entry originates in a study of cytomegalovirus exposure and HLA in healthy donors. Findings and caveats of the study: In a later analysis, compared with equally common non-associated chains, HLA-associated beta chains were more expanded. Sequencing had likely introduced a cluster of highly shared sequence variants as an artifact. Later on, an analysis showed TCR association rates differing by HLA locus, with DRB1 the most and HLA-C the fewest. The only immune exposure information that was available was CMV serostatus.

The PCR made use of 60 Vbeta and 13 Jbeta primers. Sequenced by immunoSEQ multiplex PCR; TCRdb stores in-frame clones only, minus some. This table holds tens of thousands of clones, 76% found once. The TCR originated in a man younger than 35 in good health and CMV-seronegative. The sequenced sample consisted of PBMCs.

This CDR3 reads CASSETGGAFF. The DNA for the CDR3 is TGTGCCAGCAGTGAAACAGGGGGTGCTTTCTTT. The chain recombines TRBV25-1 with TRBJ1-1; 8 nucleotides match TRBD1. From germline, CDR1 is MGHDK and CDR2 SYGVNS. After removal of 2 bases from V and 11 bases from J, the junction contained 1 base not matched to a gene. The CDR3 covers 11 residues.